The TCR beta chain under discussion was sequenced for a study of Ad26.COV2.S vaccination and SARS-CoV-2 variants. Generated by immunoSEQ multiplex PCR, the TCRdb table keeps only in-frame clones and is missing some. The sample carries 350,000 to 450,000 clones, about 90% recorded once. With 1 base removed from V and 3 bases from J, the gap between germline ends came to 4 bases. The CDR3 covers 13 residues. Germline V gene lookup returns CDR1 WSHSY and CDR2 SAAADI. Treatment reported: 19 received Ad26.COV2.S at low or high dose, single or two shots; 5 received placebo; per-sample allocation not given. The samples date from day 63 after the first vaccine or placebo injection.

This rearrangement joins TRBV10-2 to TRBJ1-5; D gene unclear. Sequenced material: peripheral blood, taken in a trial of Ad26.COV2.S vaccine versus placebo. The TCR originated in a person between 18 and 65 years old who received the Ad26.COV2.S COVID-19 vaccine or a placebo. CDR3 region: CASSEWNNQPQHF. The CDR3 DNA sequence: TGCGCCAGCAGTGAGTGGAACAATCAGCCCCAGCATTTT.